The clone carrying this T cell receptor (beta chain) appeared many times. Its antigen is undetermined. The CDR3 end falls 3 residues outside the read, so it is completed with the germline J gene. This table comes from immunoSEQ multiplex PCR, and its TCRdb copy is limited to in-frame clones, with some not included. The profile covers about 23,000 clones, none occurring a single time. Patients had low serum IgG, IgA and/or IgM and specific antibody deficiency. Replacement immunoglobulin had been given to every CVID subject for at least one year. Heparinized whole blood, roughly 4.5 to 9 ml, came from each donor. The data stem from a study of T cell clonality in common variable immunodeficiency. Overall study findings and caveats: CVID subjects shared fewer TCRbeta clones than healthy controls did. Fewer deletions and N-nucleotide insertions were reportedly seen in common variable immunodeficiency TCR beta sequences.

This CDR3 spans 16 amino acids. The V gene end was trimmed by 4 bases and the J gene end by 8 bases; junction bases not matched to a gene: 14. Germline values: CDR1 LNHDA, CDR2 SQIVND (reference sequence). Sequences were obtained from peripheral blood mononuclear cells. This TCR came from a human donor with common variable immunodeficiency. This chain links TRBV19 with TRBJ2-3, with 8 nucleotides matching TRBD2. CDR3 DNA (partial): TGTGCCAGTAGTACCACCCGGGCCGGACTAGCTCCTACG. Translating it yields CASSTTRAGLAPT. From start to end, the CDR3 is CASSTTRAGLAPTQYF. Together with reference TRBV19 and TRBJ2-3, the CDR3 gives the full variable domain: DGGITQSPKYLFRKEGQNVTLSCEQNLNHDAMYWYRQDPGQGLRLIYYSQIVNDFQKGDIAEGYSVSREKKESFPLTVTSAQKNPTAFYLCASSTTRAGLAPTQYFGPGTRLTVL.